This T cell receptor beta chain was captured in a study of PD-L1 blockade in urothelial cancer. Study overall: About 90% of the roughly 29 patients were men with bladder-origin urothelial cancer. Specimens of blood held a median count of approximately 150,000 T cells.

Notes on the study in general: Enhanced expansion of tumor-associated blood clones at 3 weeks characterized durable-benefit patients.

The time point is: peripheral blood 6 weeks after treatment start. For each patient, 1 to 8 samples were obtained, pretreatment and on-treatment. This clone came up a few times. Its antigen is as yet unknown. Some clones are missing from TCRdb's copy, which holds only in-frame ones; the method was immunoSEQ multiplex PCR. This table has nearly 50,000 clones, around 85% appearing once. The sample here was PBMCs, taken around atezolizumab (anti-PD-L1) treatment. The sequence came from a man aged 50 to 59 with urothelial cancer.

The CDR3 DNA reads as TGTGCCAGCAGCTTACGGGAGGCCACCTACGAGCAGTACTTC. It encodes CASSLREATYEQYF. The chain has TRBV5-4 and TRBJ2-7, with 7 bases lining up with TRBD2. V shed 2 bases and J 2 bases; nucleotides not matched to a gene: 4. Germline V lookup: CDR1 SGHNT, CDR2 YYREEE (reference sequence). This CDR3 region has 14 residues.